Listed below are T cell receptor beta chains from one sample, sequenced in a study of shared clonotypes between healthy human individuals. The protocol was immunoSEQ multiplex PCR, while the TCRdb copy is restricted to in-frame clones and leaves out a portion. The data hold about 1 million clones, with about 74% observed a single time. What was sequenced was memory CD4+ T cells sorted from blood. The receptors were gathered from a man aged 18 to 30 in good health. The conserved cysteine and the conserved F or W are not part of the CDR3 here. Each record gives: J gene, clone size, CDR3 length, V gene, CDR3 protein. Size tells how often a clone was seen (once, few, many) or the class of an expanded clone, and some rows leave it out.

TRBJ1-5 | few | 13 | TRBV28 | ASRSLGGASQPQH
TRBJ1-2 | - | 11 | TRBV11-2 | ASNKNSNYGYT
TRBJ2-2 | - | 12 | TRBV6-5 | ATAGGRNTGELF
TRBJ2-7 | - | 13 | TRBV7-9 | ASSRSWRENYEQY
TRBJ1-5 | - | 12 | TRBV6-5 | ASRRTASNQPQH
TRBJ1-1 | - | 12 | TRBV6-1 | ASRGNGRTPEAF
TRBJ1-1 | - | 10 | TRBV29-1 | SGGTTGAEAF
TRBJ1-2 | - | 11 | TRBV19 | ASSIVRGDGYT
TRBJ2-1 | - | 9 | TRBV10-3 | AISDGGLKF
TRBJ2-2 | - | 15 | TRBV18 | ASSPYLTGNGAGELF
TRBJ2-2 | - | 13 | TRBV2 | ASSVTSGAGGELF
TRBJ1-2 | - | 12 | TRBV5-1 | ASSLATPGYGYT
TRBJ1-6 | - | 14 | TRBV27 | ASSLRSPRGNSPLH
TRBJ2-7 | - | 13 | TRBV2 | ASSDRLAERYEQY
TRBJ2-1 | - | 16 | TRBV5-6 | ASSFNGQTVRTYNEQF
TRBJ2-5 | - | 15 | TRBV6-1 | ASSVLPPELSQETQY
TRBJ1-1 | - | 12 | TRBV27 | ASRLRPENTEAF
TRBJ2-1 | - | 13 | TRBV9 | ASSVANAAYNEQF
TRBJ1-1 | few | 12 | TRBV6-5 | ASTRGGENTEAF
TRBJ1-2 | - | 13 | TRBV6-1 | ASSEGGFINYGYT
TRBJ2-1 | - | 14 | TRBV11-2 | ASSLEGLAGGNEQF
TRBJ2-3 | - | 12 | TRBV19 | ASSIPAGADTQY
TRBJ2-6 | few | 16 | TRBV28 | ASSSAGLNYGGANVLT
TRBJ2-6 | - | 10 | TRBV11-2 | ASSLTGSILT
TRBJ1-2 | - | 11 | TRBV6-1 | ASSEQGVDGYT
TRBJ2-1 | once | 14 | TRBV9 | ASSPKGVSSYNEQF
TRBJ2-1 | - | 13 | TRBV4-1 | ASSRRLAGDNEQF
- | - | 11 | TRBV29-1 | SVEVQGIYEQY
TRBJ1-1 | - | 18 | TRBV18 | ASSRNSGQARMESVTEAF
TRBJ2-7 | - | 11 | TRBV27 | ASSPGVGPEQY
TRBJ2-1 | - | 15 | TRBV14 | ASSQTGTGGGKNEQF
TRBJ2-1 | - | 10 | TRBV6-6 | ASSRPGLAGF
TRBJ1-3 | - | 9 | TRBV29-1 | SVVVGNTIY